The entry below describes one TCR beta chain. Antigen specificity is unknown. This record comes from a study of identical twins. In TCRdb, the 5' RACE reads were re-called with MiXCR into one record per CDR3 protein. The repertoire holds 500,000 or so distinct CDR3 sequences, with around 14% as singletons. General study findings and limits: There were fewer insertions in abundant cord blood beta clonotypes, but memory repertoires showed no such pattern. Modelling underestimated the level of out-of-frame TCR alpha sharing observed in monozygotic twins. Cross-sectional statistical analysis, not tracking of the same donors, underpinned the conclusions. The degree of excess twin sharing was weaker in beta out-of-frame sequences.

Trimming left V 4 bases short and J 2 bases short, with 18 bases between. The CDR3 runs to 17 residues. These sequences were also reported in another study, on yellow fever vaccine responses in identical twins.

The sample taken for sequencing was CD4+ T cells sorted from blood. The rearrangement uses TRBV12-3 or TRBV12-4 and TRBJ1-5, with D possibly being TRBD1 (6 bases). The TCR comes from a woman aged 18-29 years in good health. The CDR3 protein is CASSSIMGATGNQPQHF. The CDR3 region has the DNA TGTGCCAGCAGTTCGATAATGGGGGCAACGGGCAATCAGCCCCAGCATTTT.